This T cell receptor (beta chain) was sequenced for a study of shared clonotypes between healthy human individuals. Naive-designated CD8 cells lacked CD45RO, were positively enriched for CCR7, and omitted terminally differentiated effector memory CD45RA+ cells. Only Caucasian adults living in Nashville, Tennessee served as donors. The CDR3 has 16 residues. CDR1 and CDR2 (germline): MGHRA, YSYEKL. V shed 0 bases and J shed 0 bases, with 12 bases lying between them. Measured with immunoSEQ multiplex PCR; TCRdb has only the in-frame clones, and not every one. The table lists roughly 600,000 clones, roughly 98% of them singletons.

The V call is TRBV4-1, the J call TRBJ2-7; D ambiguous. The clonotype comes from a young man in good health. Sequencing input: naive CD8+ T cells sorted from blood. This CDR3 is CASSQDWTADSYEQYF. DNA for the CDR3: TGCGCCAGCAGCCAAGATTGGACCGCGGACTCCTACGAGCAGTACTTC.